This T cell receptor (beta chain) comes out of a study of blood T cell repertoires in COVID-19. Looking at the study overall: Samples representing acute and convalescent COVID-19 were sourced from the United States, Italy and Spain. Sources were T cells, B-cell-depleted T cells, or PBMCs; the material itself was cDNA or gDNA.

This CDR3 contains 19 residues. Under the authors' procedure: Estimation of nucleated cell counts was performed using reference gene primer amplification. Repertoires were generated with immunoSEQ multiplex PCR, while TCRdb's copy carries only in-frame clones and drops some. V, J and clone size were drawn from that table, and D and trimming were deduced from the DNA. The sample includes about 130,000 clones, just over 75% of them seen just once. The chain couples TRBV21-1 to TRBJ2-3; the table's D call, TRBD1, was not checked against the DNA. TRBV21-1 is designated a pseudogene. The receptor was isolated from a human donor in a cohort sampled during active COVID-19. Input material: peripheral blood. The CDR3, as DNA: TGTGCCAGCAGCAAAATGAATCGTGGACAGGGGGCAAGCACAGATACGCAGTATTTT. This encodes CASSKMNRGQGASTDTQYF.